The TCR beta chain described here comes from a study of blood T cell repertoires in COVID-19. Study-wide context: Donors in the United States, Italy and Spain gave samples during acute or convalescent COVID-19. In each case, the material was cDNA or gDNA derived from T cells, B-cell-depleted T cells, or PBMCs.

CDR3 size: 13 residues. CDR1 and CDR2 from the germline V gene are SGHTA and FQGTGA. Trimming took 5 bases from V and 7 from J, leaving 12 bases between them. Assay used: immunoSEQ multiplex PCR; TCRdb lists only in-frame clones, some missing. The sample includes 250,000 or so clones, roughly 91% of them seen just once. The sample was peripheral blood. The chain employs TRBV7-3 and TRBJ2-1; a possible D gene is TRBD2 (5 bases). This receptor was obtained from a man aged 25 to 45 with COVID-19, enrolled during active disease. The CDR3 reads CASSLRGQNEQFF. CDR3 DNA: TGTGCCAGCAGCCTCCGCGGGCAGAATGAGCAGTTCTTC.